This passage covers 8 T cell receptor beta chains from one sample sequenced in a study of T cell repertoires in cytomegalovirus infection. TCRdb reanalysed the reads using MiXCR and keeps one entry per CDR3 protein. The data show 490,000 or so distinct CDR3 sequences, with roughly 12% seen just once and roughly 10% held by the top ten. The material sequenced was PBMCs. The receptors shown here come from a human donor in good health (CMV status not recorded). Some clones in this sample may be carry-over from other donors' samples.

This chain links TRBV5-1 with TRBJ1-4, with 7 bases fitting TRBD1. The length of the CDR3 is 13 residues. Germline V gene data show CDR1 as SGHRS and CDR2 as YFSETQ. V shed 3 bases, J shed 8 bases, and the junction held 4 bases outside the gene matches. CDR3 loop: CASSSGTAEKLFF. Here the CDR3 DNA reads TGCGCCAGCAGCTCCGGGACAGCCGAAAAACTGTTTTTT.

This clonotype was counted many times. The chain couples TRBV18 to TRBJ2-3, with 12 bases that match TRBD2. CDR1 is KGHSH and CDR2 is LQKENI in the germline V gene. V lost 6 bases, J lost 4 bases, and 5 bases stayed unmatched. CDR3 length: 15 residues. CDR3 sequence (DNA): TGTGCCAGCTCCTTGACTAGCGGGAGAGCAGATACGCAGTATTTT. It is translated as CASSLTSGRADTQYF.

In this sample, this clonotype turned up once. J is TRBJ2-3 and V is TRBV19, with TRBD2 matching over 10 bases. The V and J ends lost 11 bases and 4 bases, in that order; junction bases with no gene match: 12. Germline V gene lookup returns CDR1 LNHDA and CDR2 SQIVND (reference sequence). The CDR3 spans 15 residues. As DNA, the CDR3 is TGTGCCCCAGCTAGCGGGGGTCGGAGGGCAGATACGCAGTATTTT. Translating gives CAPASGGRRADTQYF.

This clonotype was seen a handful of times. The CDR3 reads CASSLAGNNNYGYTF. The CDR3 DNA sequence: TGCGCCAGCAGCTTGGCAGGCAACAATAACTATGGCTACACCTTC. V and J are TRBV5-1 and TRBJ1-2; D gene uncertain. This CDR3 region has 15 residues. Trimming left V 0 bases short and J 1 base short, with 10 bases between. The germline gives CDR1 SGHRS, CDR2 YFSETQ.

This clonotype was seen repeatedly, ten times or more. The chain joins TRBV7-2 to TRBJ2-3, with D perhaps given as TRBD1 or TRBD2 (5 bases each). V was pared by 4 bases and J by 6 bases, with 17 bases between. Germline CDR1 SGHTA, CDR2 FQGNSA. The CDR3 contains 15 residues. The CDR3 region is CASSSAGTEYDTQYF. The CDR3, as DNA: TGTGCCAGCAGCTCCGCCGGGACCGAATATGATACGCAGTATTTT.

The table lists this clonotype with many counts. This chain links TRBV2 with TRBJ1-1; TRBD1 matches at 9 bases. The CDR3 has 15 amino acids. Germline V CDR1 and CDR2: SNHLY, FYNNEI. The trim removed 4 bases at V and 1 base at J, leaving 4 bases unmatched. The CDR3 spells CASSGTGEENTEAFF. The CDR3 coding sequence is TGTGCCAGCAGTGGGACAGGGGAGGAGAACACTGAAGCTTTCTTT.

This clonotype has just a few counts. The CDR3, as DNA: TGCAGTGCTATAAGGCCTAATGAAAAACTGTTTTTT. Encoded protein: CSAIRPNEKLFF. This sequence joins TRBV20-1 and TRBJ1-4; D call uncertain. The V end was cut by 4 bases, the J end by 3 bases, with 6 bases between. Per the germline V gene, CDR1 is DFQATT and CDR2 is SNEGSKA (reference sequence). This CDR3 region has 12 residues.

Many counts were recorded for this clonotype. V is TRBV28 and J is TRBJ1-1; D gene unclear. The CDR3 has 14 residues. CDR1 and CDR2 (germline): MDHEN, SYDVKM. Trimming left V 3 bases short and J 2 bases short, with 10 bases between. The CDR3 region has the DNA TGTGCCAGCAGTTTCTTAGAGGGAAACACTGAAGCTTTCTTT. It is translated as CASSFLEGNTEAFF.